The 28 T cell receptor beta chains in this list originate from one sample, sequenced in a study of CD8+CD57+ T cells in acquired aplastic anemia. Selection for sequencing was limited to patients who had shown CD8+CD57+ cell expansion by flow cytometry. Genomic DNA served as template for TCR beta VDJ and CDR3 profiling. TCRdb redid the calling of the reads with MiXCR, one entry per CDR3 protein. The repertoire holds under 200,000 distinct CDR3 sequences, 71% seen once, with approximately 50% in the top ten. Sequencing was performed on sorted CD4+, CD8+, or CD8+CD57+ T cells (not recorded which) from PBMCs. These receptor sequences come from a human donor with aplastic anemia.

The J gene is TRBJ2-5, the V gene TRBV2; D may be TRBD1 (8 bases). There are 15 residues in the CDR3. Germline CDR1 and CDR2: SNHLY and FYNNEI. The germline V and J ends were trimmed by 5 bases and 5 bases, with 18 bases remaining between them. CDR3 nucleotides: TGTGCCAGCAGTAGCCTAGGACAGGGAGGGGAGACCCAGTACTTC. Translation: CASSSLGQGGETQYF.

CDR3 in DNA: TGCAGTGCTAGCGGCGGGGGGGCGAGCACCGGGGAGCTGTTTTTT. Translation: CSASGGGASTGELFF. J is TRBJ2-2 and V is TRBV20-1, with 9 bases identical to TRBD2. Trimming at V came to 3 bases and at J to 4 bases, leaving 6 bases not matched to a gene. This CDR3 comprises 15 residues. Germline CDR1 reads DFQATT; CDR2 reads SNEGSKA (reference sequence).

The table lists this clonotype with a count of one. The chain links TRBV9 to TRBJ2-3; maybe TRBD2 (6 bases). There are 15 residues in the CDR3. V lost 6 bases and J 6 bases, leaving 20 bases between the germline ends. CDR1 is SGDLS, CDR2 YYNGEE, per germline. Here the CDR3 reads CASTIGRRAIDTQYF. CDR3 coding DNA: TGTGCCAGCACCATCGGTCGGAGGGCAATTGATACGCAGTATTTT.

The chain uses TRBV20-1 and TRBJ2-5; D unresolved. Germline CDR1 reads DFQATT; CDR2 reads SNEGSKA (reference sequence). V was shortened by 0 bases and J by 6 bases, with 14 bases between the two germline ends. The CDR3 runs to 14 residues. The DNA for the CDR3 is TGCAGTGCTAGAGATCGGCTAGGGTTAAAGACCCAGTACTTC. Translation gives CSARDRLGLKTQYF.

The chain carries TRBV20-1 and TRBJ1-1; D not certain. Germline V gene lookup returns CDR1 DFQATT and CDR2 SNEGSKA (reference sequence). This CDR3 contains 11 residues. Trimming cost V 3 bases and J 8 bases, with 10 bases left between them. The CDR3 coding sequence is TGCAGTGCTAGGAGTTGGCCCGAAGCTTTCTTT. As protein: CSARSWPEAFF.

The V gene is TRBV7-8, the J gene TRBJ1-5; D call uncertain. This CDR3 comprises 14 residues. From germline, CDR1 is SGHVS and CDR2 FQNEAQ. V gave up 3 bases and J gave up 6 bases, with 12 bases separating them. CDR3 DNA: TGTGCCAGCAGCTTTCTATTCCAAGGTCAGCCCCAGCATTTT. Its translation: CASSFLFQGQPQHF.

The genes are TRBV7-9 and TRBJ2-1, with TRBD2 matching over 15 bases. V gave up 9 bases and J gave up 0 bases; unmatched junction bases: 15. This CDR3 is 20 amino acids long. Looked up from germline, CDR1 is SEHNR and CDR2 is FQNEAQ (reference sequence). The CDR3 nucleotides are TGTGCCAGTATAGCCACCGGGACTAGCGGGGGGCCAGGCTCCTACAATGAGCAGTTCTTC. Its protein is CASIATGTSGGPGSYNEQFF.

The chain is built from TRBV10-3 and TRBJ2-3, with D possibly being TRBD2 (5 bases). Trimming removed 3 bases at V and 4 bases at J, with 8 bases between. The CDR3 has 13 residues. Germline V lookup: CDR1 ENHRY, CDR2 SYGVKD. CDR3 region: CAISDDYADTQYF. The CDR3 DNA reads TGTGCCATCAGTGATGACTATGCAGATACGCAGTATTTT.

The chain is built from TRBV7-2 and TRBJ2-3; D remains ambiguous. Looked up from germline, CDR1 is SGHTA and CDR2 is FQGNSA. Trimming shortened V by 5 bases and J by 6 bases, and 18 bases separated the two germline ends. There are 15 residues in the CDR3. The CDR3 sequence is CASSPSAQFVDTQYF. DNA for the CDR3: TGTGCCAGCAGCCCGTCTGCGCAGTTCGTGGATACGCAGTATTTT.

This clonotype was recorded a few times. The V gene is TRBV7-8, the J gene TRBJ1-6; perhaps TRBD1 as D (5 bases). V lost 0 bases, J lost 11 bases, and 5 bases lay in between. CDR1 is SGHVS, CDR2 FQNEAQ, per germline. CDR3 length: 12 amino acids. DNA for the CDR3: TGTGCCAGCAGCTTAGCGGGGGCACCCCTCCACTTT. Encoded protein: CASSLAGAPLHF.

The chain couples TRBV15 to TRBJ1-5; D not resolved. V was pared by 5 bases and J by 3 bases, with 14 bases between. This CDR3 region has 15 residues. Germline assignment: CDR1 LNHNV and CDR2 YYDKDF (reference sequence). CDR3 nucleotides: TGTGCCACCAGCCCCCACCCGGGCAACAATCAGCCCCAGCATTTT. Protein product: CATSPHPGNNQPQHF. The whole variable domain, filled in from reference TRBV15 and TRBJ1-5, reads DAMVIQNPRYQVTQFGKPVTLSCSQTLNHNVMYWYQQKSSQAPKLLFHYYDKDFNNEADTPDNFQSRRPNTSFCFLDIRSPGLGDTAMYLCATSPHPGNNQPQHFGDGTRLSIL.

The chain's CDR3 is CASSQEILAGTGELFF. CDR3 bases: TGTGCCAGCAGCCAAGAGATCCTAGCGGGAACCGGGGAGCTGTTTTTT. The chain joins TRBV14 to TRBJ2-2, with 9 nucleotides matching TRBD2. The CDR3 extends over 16 amino acids. CDR1 is SGHDN, CDR2 FVKESK, per germline. V dropped 0 bases and J dropped 5; count of bases not matched to a gene: 4.

As to this clonotype: At one of its ends the junction is not consistent with the germline gene, which may arise from a read error. The chain carries TRBV4-3 and TRBJ2-5, with D hard to call. The germline V gene has CDR1 LGHNA and CDR2 YSLEER. CDR3 length equals 13 residues. CDR3 region: CVSSQNELETQYF. CDR3 sequence (DNA): TGCGTCAGCAGCCAGAACGAGTTAGAGACCCAGTACTTC.

The CDR3 sequence is CAISESSGSTDTQYF. CDR3 bases: TGTGCCATCAGTGAGTCGAGTGGAAGCACAGATACGCAGTATTTT. The V gene is TRBV10-3, the J gene TRBJ2-3, with D uncertain. The CDR3 sequence is 15 residues long. V was pared by 0 bases and J by 0 bases, with 7 bases between. CDR1 and CDR2 from the germline V gene are ENHRY and SYGVKD.

The chain carries TRBV2 and TRBJ2-7; TRBD2 agrees at 7 bases. Germline V gives CDR1 SNHLY, CDR2 FYNNEI. This CDR3 contains 14 residues. V gave up 6 bases and J gave up 3 bases; unmatched junction bases: 8. The CDR3 loop reads CASSPYGGGYEQYF. CDR3 nucleotide sequence: TGTGCCAGCAGCCCGTACGGCGGGGGCTACGAGCAGTACTTC. The full variable domain, completed using reference TRBV2 and TRBJ2-7, is EPEVTQTPSHQVTQMGQEVILRCVPISNHLYFYWYRQILGQKVEFLVSFYNNEISEKSEIFDDQFSVERPDGSNFTLKIRSTKLEDSAMYFCASSPYGGGYEQYFGPGTRLTVT.

The chain employs TRBV7-2 and TRBJ2-1, with TRBD2 matching over 8 bases. CDR1 SGHTA and CDR2 FQGNSA come from the germline V gene. V trimming: 5 bases; J trimming: 3 bases; junction bases outside the gene matches: 9. This CDR3 contains 16 residues. CDR3 DNA: TGTGCCAGCAGCGGAAGGAGCGGGAGCTACTACAATGAGCAGTTCTTC. It translates to CASSGRSGSYYNEQFF.

This chain uses TRBV6-6 with TRBJ1-1, with 9 bases that match TRBD1. Germline assignment: CDR1 MNHNY and CDR2 SVGAGI (reference sequence). J was trimmed by 2 bases and V by 5 bases; bases with no gene match: 3. There are 14 residues in the CDR3. CDR3 protein: CASSKTGGNTEAFF. In nucleotides, the CDR3 is TGTGCCAGCAGTAAGACAGGGGGAAACACTGAAGCTTTCTTT.

The chain joins TRBV7-2 to TRBJ2-7; 11 bases line up with TRBD1. Germline V CDR1 and CDR2: SGHTA, FQGNSA. The CDR3 covers 14 residues. The ends lost 5 bases at V and 7 bases at J; junction bases unmatched: 7. CDR3: CASSLRDRGSEQYF. The CDR3 nucleotides are TGTGCCAGCAGCCTACGGGACAGGGGGAGTGAGCAGTACTTC.

The V gene is TRBV6-4, the J gene TRBJ2-2; D ambiguous. CDR1 MRHNA and CDR2 SNTAGT come from the germline V gene. V was trimmed by 3 bases and J by 4 bases, leaving 12 bases between them. The CDR3 runs 15 residues. The CDR3 loop is CASSDDPSSTGELFF. CDR3 sequence (DNA): TGTGCCAGCAGTGATGATCCTTCTAGCACCGGGGAGCTGTTTTTT.

The chain couples TRBV11-1 to TRBJ1-2; 7 bases map to TRBD1. Germline loops: CDR1 SGHAT, CDR2 FQDESV (reference sequence). The CDR3 runs to 16 residues. Trimming removed 4 bases from V and 6 bases from J; junction bases left unmatched: 14. This CDR3 is CASSSFRGQRQDGYTF. The CDR3 bases are TGTGCCAGCAGCTCCTTTAGGGGACAGCGTCAGGATGGCTACACCTTC.

This clonotype was picked up a small number of times. The V and J genes are TRBV6-1 and TRBJ1-1; D is undetermined. Germline CDR1 MNHNS, CDR2 SASEGT. The CDR3 is 12 residues long. V gave up 3 bases and J gave up 2 bases, with 4 bases separating them. CDR3 residues: CASSDDNTEAFF. CDR3 in DNA: TGTGCCAGCAGTGACGACAACACTGAAGCTTTCTTT.

This clonotype was detected ten times or more. J is TRBJ1-1 and V is TRBV6-4, with D tentatively TRBD1 (6 bases). The CDR3 covers 15 residues. V was clipped by 0 bases and J by 6 bases, with 14 bases between them. Germline V CDR1 and CDR2: MRHNA, SNTAGT. The CDR3 here is CASSDSGGGGAEAFF. The CDR3 DNA sequence: TGTGCCAGCAGTGACTCAGGGGGGGGAGGTGCTGAAGCTTTCTTT.

The V gene is TRBV10-3, the J gene TRBJ1-5, with TRBD1 matching over 9 bases. This CDR3 region has 15 residues. CDR1 and CDR2 from the germline V gene are ENHRY and SYGVKD. J gave up 6 bases and V 10 bases, and 13 bases lay outside the gene matches. CDR3 sequence (DNA): TGTGCCAGCAGGGCGGGACAGGGTGAATTTCAGCCCCAGCATTTT. This sequence encodes CASRAGQGEFQPQHF.

The V and J genes are TRBV5-1 and TRBJ2-5, with D maybe TRBD2 (6 bases). Germline V gives CDR1 SGHRS, CDR2 YFSETQ. The CDR3 sequence is 15 residues long. V was shortened by 7 bases and J by 5 bases, with 21 bases between the two germline ends. The CDR3 DNA is TGCGCCAGCGGACCGGAGGGGCTTGGGGGGGAGACCCAGTACTTC. Translation gives CASGPEGLGGETQYF.

In the case of this clonotype: One end of the junction varies from germline; a read error may be responsible. V usage is TRBV7-7 and J usage is TRBJ2-2; 9 nucleotides match TRBD1. Germline V lookup: CDR1 SSHAT, CDR2 FNYEAQ (reference sequence). The CDR3 consists of 14 residues. In nucleotides, the CDR3 is TGTGCTAGCAGCCCCGGGACAGGGAAAGGGGAGCTGTTTTTT. Its protein is CASSPGTGKGELFF. The variable domain in full, completed from reference TRBV7-7 and TRBJ2-2, reads GAGVSQSPRYKVTKRGQDVTLRCDPISSHATLYWYQQALGQGPEFLTYFNYEAQPDKSGLPSDRFSAERPEGSISTLTIQRTEQRDSAMYRCASSPGTGKGELFFGEGSRLTVL.

The rearrangement links TRBV20-1 to TRBJ2-5, with 9 nucleotides matching TRBD2. The junction had 1 base not matched to a gene; V was cut back by 1 base and J by 4 bases. In germline, CDR1 is DFQATT, CDR2 SNEGSKA (reference sequence). This CDR3 comprises 13 residues. The CDR3: CSARVLAGETQYF. The CDR3 DNA sequence: TGCAGTGCTAGAGTACTAGCGGGAGAGACCCAGTACTTC.

This clonotype was picked up one time. This chain uses TRBV7-2 with TRBJ2-5; the D gene could be TRBD1 or TRBD2 (5 bases each). The CDR3 has 15 residues. V dropped 1 base and J dropped 5 bases, with 14 bases sitting between them. Germline loops: CDR1 SGHTA, CDR2 FQGNSA. The CDR3 region has the DNA TGTGCCAGCAGCTTAGTGGCTAACGAGGGGGAGACCCAGTACTTC. Protein: CASSLVANEGETQYF.

Of note for this clonotype: The junction does not match germline at one end; this may be a read error. The chain recombines TRBV7-7 with TRBJ2-1; D is possibly TRBD2 (5 bases). This CDR3 region has 16 residues. Germline assignment: CDR1 SSHAT and CDR2 FNYEAQ (reference sequence). CDR3 nucleotide sequence: TGTGCTAGCAGCTTAGAGGGAAAAAGCTCCTACAATGAGCAGTTCTTC. Translation gives CASSLEGKSSYNEQFF. Complete variable domain (other parts from reference TRBV7-7 and TRBJ2-1): GAGVSQSPRYKVTKRGQDVTLRCDPISSHATLYWYQQALGQGPEFLTYFNYEAQPDKSGLPSDRFSAERPEGSISTLTIQRTEQRDSAMYRCASSLEGKSSYNEQFFGPGTRLTVL.